This is a list of T cell receptor beta chains from one sample in a study of beta chain features in type 1 diabetes. The table came from immunoSEQ multiplex PCR; TCRdb's copy has only in-frame clones and leaves some out. Of 500,000 to 650,000 clones in the sample, roughly 12% are singletons; the top ten hold around 0.12%. Source material: naive CD4+ T cells from blood. The origin of the receptors is a man aged 25-45 years with type 1 diabetes. Each CDR3 is given without its conserved first and last residue.

V,J,CDR3
TRBV29-1,TRBJ2-7,SVSRDISYEQY
TRBV5-1,TRBJ2-5,ASTYPGVETQY
TRBV4-1,TRBJ1-5,ASSQEPSNQPQH
TRBV13,TRBJ2-5,ASSLRATRGGPETQY
TRBV7-2,TRBJ2-1,ASSTGTGNEQF
TRBV7-8,TRBJ1-4,ASSSRQQGSNEKLF
TRBV6-5,TRBJ1-6,ASSRTVESNSPLH
TRBV9,TRBJ2-3,ASSTLAGASTDTQY
TRBV7-9,TRBJ1-3,ASSLPLQGSPSGNTIY
TRBV29-1,TRBJ2-2,SVVTQGGVDTGELF
TRBV29-1,TRBJ1-1,SGIDILNTEAF
TRBV13,TRBJ1-1,ASSSRGRGMNTEAF
TRBV6-1,TRBJ2-4,ASSVTHDRLAKNIQY
TRBV7-2,TRBJ1-4,ASSLTGLDEKLF
TRBV6-5,TRBJ2-5,ASSYGDRGQETQY
TRBV9,TRBJ2-1,ASSVGGQNNEQF
TRBV14,TRBJ1-4,ASSRRDRDEKLF
TRBV7-8,TRBJ2-3,ASSNRYILKY
TRBV9,TRBJ1-2,ASSVRGADYYGYT
TRBV7-6,TRBJ1-2,ASSSSGQGYGYT
TRBV4-1,TRBJ2-3,ASSQGDSGFGDTQY
TRBV9,TRBJ2-5,ASSVQGETQY
TRBV6-5,TRBJ2-4,ASGIQGAKNIQY
TRBV18,TRBJ2-6,ASSGGPPSGANVLT
TRBV25-1,TRBJ1-1,ASSPGDLGNTEAF
TRBV11-1,TRBJ1-1,ASSSEGWVTEAF
TRBV9,TRBJ2-5,ASTQGTGPQETQY
TRBV28,TRBJ2-1,ASSYNSGFSGSEQF
TRBV7-9,TRBJ2-7,ASSSDRVERLY
TRBV30,TRBJ1-3,AWSKTGDTIY
TRBV20-1,TRBJ2-7,SALRDYEQY
TRBV28,TRBJ2-6,ASSSRQFSGANVLT
TRBV6-5,TRBJ2-6,ASSYSGVAGANVLT
TRBV6-5,TRBJ2-2,ASSYRVPPGTGELF